A single sample gave rise to the 11 T cell receptor beta chains below, sequenced in a study of cytomegalovirus exposure and HLA in healthy donors. The study ran its PCR with 60 Vbeta and 13 Jbeta primers. Sequenced by immunoSEQ multiplex PCR; TCRdb stores in-frame clones only, minus some. The table lists about 190,000 clones, approximately 82% of them singletons. Sequencing was carried out using PBMCs. Source of these receptors: a woman between 18 and 29 years old in good health and CMV-seropositive.

The chain uses TRBV9 and TRBJ2-3; possible D gene TRBD1, 5 bases. The V and J ends lost 0 bases and 1 base respectively, with 9 bases between them. The CDR3 totals 15 residues. CDR1 SGDLS and CDR2 YYNGEE come from the germline V gene. CDR3 nucleotides: TGTGCCAGCAGCGTAGAAGGGGCAGGCACAGATACGCAGTATTTT. This translates into CASSVEGAGTDTQYF.

In regard to this clone: One end of the junction does not line up with germline, which may come from a read error. The V call is TRBV20-1, the J call TRBJ1-3, with D perhaps matching TRBD1 (5 bases). Germline loops: CDR1 DFQATT, CDR2 SNEGSKA (reference sequence). The CDR3 is 8 amino acids. CDR3 sequence (DNA): TGCAGAAGTAGGGACTGGAAATTT. It encodes CRSRDWKF.

In regard to this clone: One end of the junction fails to match germline, which may point to a read error. The same CDR3 also results from other DNA sequences found in this sample. The gene calls are TRBV5-1 and TRBJ2-1, with D possibly being TRBD1 (5 bases). This CDR3 contains 13 residues. The germline V gene has CDR1 SGHRS and CDR2 YFSETQ. In DNA form, the CDR3 reads TGCGCTAGCAGACCAGGGATAAACAATGAGCAGTTCTTC. Its protein product is CASRPGINNEQFF. The full variable domain, with the rest looked up from reference TRBV5-1 and TRBJ2-1, is KAGVTQTPRYLIKTRGQQVTLSCSPISGHRSVSWYQQTPGQGLQFLFEYFSETQRNKGNFPGRFSGRQFSNSRSEMNVSTLELGDSALYLCASRPGINNEQFFGPGTRLTVL.

The chain employs TRBV9 and TRBJ2-7, with D possibly matching TRBD1 (6 bases). Germline CDR1 SGDLS, CDR2 YYNGEE. V lost 4 bases and J 2 bases, leaving 13 bases between the germline ends. CDR3 size: 14 residues. The CDR3 here is CASSRRQEPYEQYF. In DNA, the CDR3 is TGTGCCAGCAGCCGACGACAGGAGCCCTACGAGCAGTACTTC.

This rearrangement joins TRBV6-6 to TRBJ1-2, with a tentative D call TRBD1 (6 bases). CDR3 length: 15 amino acids. The V and J ends lost 5 bases and 8 bases respectively, with 21 bases between them. From germline, CDR1 is MNHNY and CDR2 SVGAGI (reference sequence). The CDR3 bases are TGTGCCAGCAGTCTCTTCGAGGGGCAGGGGACCGGCTACACCTTC. Its translation: CASSLFEGQGTGYTF.

The V and J genes are TRBV9 and TRBJ1-4; 7 positions agree with TRBD1. Unmatched junction bases numbered 9, after V lost 2 bases and J lost 8 bases. The CDR3 has 15 residues. In germline, CDR1 is SGDLS, CDR2 YYNGEE. The CDR3 nucleotides are TGTGCCAGCAGCGTCTCCGGGACAGATGACGAAAAACTGTTTTTT. It is translated as CASSVSGTDDEKLFF. The variable domain in full, with the rest retrieved from reference TRBV9 and TRBJ1-4, is DSGVTQTPKHLITATGQRVTLRCSPRSGDLSVYWYQQSLDQGLQFLIQYYNGEERAKGNILERFSAQQFPDLHSELNLSSLELGDSALYFCASSVSGTDDEKLFFGSGTQLSVL.

V gene TRBV7-2 combines with J gene TRBJ1-2, with D uncertain. Germline values: CDR1 SGHTA, CDR2 FQGNSA. Trimming took off 5 bases at V and 4 bases at J, with 8 bases between the two ends. CDR3 length: 12 amino acids. The CDR3 loop is CASSHLAYGYTF. As DNA, the CDR3 is TGTGCCAGCAGCCATCTGGCCTATGGCTACACCTTC. The full variable domain, in which reference TRBV7-2 and TRBJ1-2 provide the parts outside the CDR3, is GAGVSQSPSNKVTEKGKDVELRCDPISGHTALYWYRQSLGQGLEFLIYFQGNSAPDKSGLPSDRFSAERTGGSVSTLTIQRTQQEDSAVYLCASSHLAYGYTFGSGTRLTVV.

The chain uses TRBV6-5 and TRBJ1-1; the match to TRBD1 covers 8 bases. After removal of 0 bases from V and 5 bases from J, the junction contained 8 bases not matched to a gene. This CDR3 contains 16 residues. CDR1 MNHEY and CDR2 SVGAGI come from the germline V gene. The CDR3 DNA sequence: TGTGCCAGCAGTTACTCGAACACAGGGGGGGATACTGAAGCTTTCTTT. The encoded protein is CASSYSNTGGDTEAFF.

V is TRBV7-2 and J is TRBJ2-5; 7 nucleotides align to TRBD1. Germline assignment: CDR1 SGHTA and CDR2 FQGNSA. The V segment lost 4 bases and the J segment 2 bases; nucleotides outside the gene matches: 7. This CDR3 has 15 amino acids. CDR3 in amino acids: CASSSQGQPQETQYF. The CDR3 DNA is TGTGCCAGCAGCTCCCAGGGACAGCCGCAAGAGACCCAGTACTTC.

The rearrangement links TRBV2 to TRBJ2-1; the match to TRBD2 covers 9 bases. V was pared by 7 bases and J by 1 base, with 8 bases of the junction left unmatched. CDR1 is SNHLY and CDR2 is FYNNEI in the germline V gene. The CDR3 length is 16 residues. The CDR3 coding sequence is TGTGCCAGCAATTCAGCGGGGGGCATATCCTACAATGAGCAGTTCTTC. It yields the protein CASNSAGGISYNEQFF.

The genes are TRBV27 and TRBJ2-2, with D perhaps matching TRBD2 (6 bases). Germline V gene data show CDR1 as MNHEY and CDR2 as SMNVEV (reference sequence). V was pared by 5 bases and J by 2 bases, with 15 bases between. This CDR3 comprises 16 residues. The CDR3 loop reads CASSISSGLNTGELFF. CDR3 nucleotides: TGTGCCAGCAGTATTAGCTCGGGACTCAACACCGGGGAGCTGTTTTTT.